This T cell receptor (beta chain) was observed in a study of OX40 agonist ivuxolimab in advanced cancers. Enrollment shut out patients with autoimmune disease history or systemic immunosuppression. Clones were read by immunoSEQ multiplex PCR, and TCRdb kept only the in-frame ones, dropping some. The data show about 58,000 clones, 80% to 90% seen once. Sequenced material: CD4+ or CD8+ T cells sorted from blood, taken in a trial of the OX40 agonist ivuxolimab. This TCR was recovered from an adult with an advanced solid tumor such as melanoma, head and neck, liver or kidney cancer.

CDR3 region: CASSLGLAVNNEQFF. CDR3 coding DNA: TGCGCCAGCAGCTTGGGACTAGCGGTCAACAATGAGCAGTTCTTC. This chain uses TRBV5-1 with TRBJ2-1; 9 bases map to TRBD2. This CDR3 spans 15 amino acids. In germline, CDR1 is SGHRS, CDR2 YFSETQ. Germline trimming cut 0 bases from V and 5 bases from J; bases unmatched to any gene: 3.